This TCR beta chain is from a study of T-cell memory formation after mild COVID-19. TCRdb analysed the 5' RACE reads with MiXCR anew, one entry per CDR3 protein. The data hold 40,000 to 45,000 distinct CDR3 sequences, with less than 9.5% observed a single time. This clonotype was detected ten times or more. The CDR3 length is 15 residues. Germline V CDR1 and CDR2: LGHDT, YNNKEL (reference sequence). J lost 4 bases, V lost 0 bases, and 4 bases had no gene match. The chain links TRBV3-1 to TRBJ1-2, with 8 bases that match TRBD1. What was sequenced was PBMCs or a T cell subset sorted from them (not recorded which). The clonotype originates from an adult woman who had mild COVID-19 (a few samples of this study predate the infection). Cell type and time point are not known. In DNA form, the CDR3 reads TGTGCCAGCAGCCAAGACAGGGGGCAAGGCTATGGCTACACCTTC. Encoded protein: CASSQDRGQGYGYTF. The entire variable domain, with the rest obtained from reference TRBV3-1 and TRBJ1-2, is as follows: DTAVSQTPKYLVTQMGNDKSIKCEQNLGHDTMYWYKQDSKKFLKIMFSYNNKELIINETVPNRFSPKSPDKAHLNLHINSLELGDSAVYFCASSQDRGQGYGYTFGSGTRLTVV.